This T cell receptor beta chain was identified in a study of T cells in Graves' hyperthyroidism and ophthalmopathy. Looking at the study overall: Before treatment of any kind, peripheral blood was taken at initial diagnosis.

Uncontrolled infection, other autoimmune disease, pregnancy or lactation disqualified patients from enrolment. PBMCs were derived from 7.5 to 10 ml fresh peripheral blood. CDR3 length equals 13 residues. CDR1 is SNHLY and CDR2 is FYNNEI in the germline V gene. V lost 8 bases and J 1 base, leaving 11 bases between the germline ends. This clonotype came up many times. Amplification targeted TCR beta CDR3 regions from RNA transcripts. Primed by the HTBI set, a first-round RT-PCR was run on the TCR CDR3. Each CDR3 protein is one row after TCRdb ran MiXCR on the multiplex PCR reads. The table has over 300,000 distinct CDR3 sequences, approximately 15% seen once.

This receptor was obtained from a woman aged 60 to 75 with Graves' hyperthyroidism. Sequenced material: blood. The genes are TRBV2 and TRBJ1-2; D remains unclear. CDR3 DNA: TGTGCCAGCTCGGCAGACTTTAACTATGGCTACACCTTC. Translating gives CASSADFNYGYTF.